This TCR beta chain was recovered during a study of cytomegalovirus exposure and HLA in healthy donors. The CDR3 is made up of 17 amino acids. Trimming removed 0 bases from V and 4 bases from J; junction bases left unmatched: 10. Looked up from germline, CDR1 is SGHTS and CDR2 is YDEGEE. A remark on this clone: Its cognate antigen is unknown.

The PCR employed 60 Vbeta primers together with 13 Jbeta primers. Here immunoSEQ multiplex PCR was the method, and the copy in TCRdb shows in-frame clones only, minus some. The top ten clones hold around 13% of a sample with 150,000 to 200,000 clones, around 82% of them seen once. Overall study findings and caveats: A later analysis linked a missense variant in DCLRE1C to the trimming of TCR beta V and J genes. What a later analysis reportedly showed was that an Asian-associated ancestry cluster had fewer N-insertions than the roughly 700-donor mean. Several of the most significant clusters appeared, in a later analysis, to be linked to common viral pathogens.

Sequencing was performed on PBMCs. The receptor was derived from a woman aged 50 to 60 in good health and CMV-seropositive. The gene calls are TRBV5-8 and TRBJ1-5; 7 nucleotides match TRBD1. The DNA for the CDR3 is TGTGCCAGCAGCTTGGAGAGCGTCAGGACAGGTAATCAGCCCCAGCATTTT. Translating it yields CASSLESVRTGNQPQHF.